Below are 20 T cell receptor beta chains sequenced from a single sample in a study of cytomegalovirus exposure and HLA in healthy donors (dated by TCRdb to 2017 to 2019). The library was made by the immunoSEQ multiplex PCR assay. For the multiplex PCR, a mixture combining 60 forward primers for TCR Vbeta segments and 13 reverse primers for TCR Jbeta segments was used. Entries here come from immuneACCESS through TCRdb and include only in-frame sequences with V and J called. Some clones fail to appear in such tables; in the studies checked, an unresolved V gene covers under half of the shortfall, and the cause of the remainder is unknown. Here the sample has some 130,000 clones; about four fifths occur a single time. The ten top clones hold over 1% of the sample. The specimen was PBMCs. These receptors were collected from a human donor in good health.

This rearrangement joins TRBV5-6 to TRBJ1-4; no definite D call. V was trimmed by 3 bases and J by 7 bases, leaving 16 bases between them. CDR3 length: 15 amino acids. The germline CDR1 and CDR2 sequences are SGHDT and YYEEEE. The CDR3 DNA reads TGTGCCAGCAGCTCCTATACCCCGGGAGGTGAAAAACTGTTTTTT. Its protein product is CASSSYTPGGEKLFF.

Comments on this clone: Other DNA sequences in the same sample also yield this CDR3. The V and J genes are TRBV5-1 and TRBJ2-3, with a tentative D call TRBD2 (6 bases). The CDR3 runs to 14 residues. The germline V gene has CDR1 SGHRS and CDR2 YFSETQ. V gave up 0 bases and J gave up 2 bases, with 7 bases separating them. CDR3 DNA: TGCGCCAGCAGCTTGGGCGGGGTCACAGATACGCAGTATTTT. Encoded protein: CASSLGGVTDTQYF.

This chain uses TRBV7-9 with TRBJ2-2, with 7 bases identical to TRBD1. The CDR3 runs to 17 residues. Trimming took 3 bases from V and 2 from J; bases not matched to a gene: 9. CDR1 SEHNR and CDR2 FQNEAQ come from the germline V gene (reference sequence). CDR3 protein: CASSLGQFDGNTGELFF. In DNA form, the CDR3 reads TGTGCCAGCAGCTTGGGACAGTTTGACGGCAACACCGGGGAGCTGTTTTTT.

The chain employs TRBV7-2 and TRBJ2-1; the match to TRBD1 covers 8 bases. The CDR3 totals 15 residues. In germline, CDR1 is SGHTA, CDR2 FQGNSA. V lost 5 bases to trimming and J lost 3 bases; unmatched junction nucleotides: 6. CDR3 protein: CASSPLQGGYNEQFF. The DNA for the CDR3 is TGTGCCAGCAGCCCCCTACAGGGGGGCTACAATGAGCAGTTCTTC.

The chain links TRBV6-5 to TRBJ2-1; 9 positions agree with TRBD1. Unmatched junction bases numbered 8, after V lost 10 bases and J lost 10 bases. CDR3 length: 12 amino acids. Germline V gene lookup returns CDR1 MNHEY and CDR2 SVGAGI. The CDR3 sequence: CATTGGDLEQFF. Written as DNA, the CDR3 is TGTGCCACGACAGGGGGGGATTTGGAGCAGTTCTTC.

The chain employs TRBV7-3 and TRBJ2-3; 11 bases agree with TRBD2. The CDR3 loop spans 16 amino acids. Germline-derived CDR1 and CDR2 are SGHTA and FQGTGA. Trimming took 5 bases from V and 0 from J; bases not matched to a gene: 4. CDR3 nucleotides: TGTGCCAGCAGCCACATAGCGGGGGGGAGCACAGATACGCAGTATTTT. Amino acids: CASSHIAGGSTDTQYF.

The CDR3 spells CASLETSGATDTQYF. For the CDR3, the DNA is TGCGCCAGCCTCGAGACTAGCGGGGCCACAGATACGCAGTATTTT. The rearrangement joins TRBV5-1 to TRBJ2-3; TRBD2 agrees at 11 bases. This CDR3 comprises 15 residues. The germline V gene encodes CDR1 SGHRS and CDR2 YFSETQ. V lost 7 bases to trimming and J lost 2 bases; unmatched junction nucleotides: 6.

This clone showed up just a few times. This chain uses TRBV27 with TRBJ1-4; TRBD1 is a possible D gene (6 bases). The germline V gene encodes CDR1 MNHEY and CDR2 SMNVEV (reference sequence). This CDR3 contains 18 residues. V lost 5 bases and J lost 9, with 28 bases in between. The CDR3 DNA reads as TGTGCCAGCAGTGCGGACAGAACCTCCGTTTCTCCGATCAAAAAACTGTTTTTT. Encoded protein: CASSADRTSVSPIKKLFF.

CDR3 loop: CASSSRYEQYF. The CDR3 bases are TGTGCCAGCAGTTCGAGATACGAGCAGTACTTC. This rearrangement joins TRBV27 to TRBJ2-7; no clear D. Germline CDR1 reads MNHEY; CDR2 reads SMNVEV (reference sequence). V was trimmed by 4 bases and J by 4 bases, leaving 5 bases between them. CDR3 length: 11 amino acids.

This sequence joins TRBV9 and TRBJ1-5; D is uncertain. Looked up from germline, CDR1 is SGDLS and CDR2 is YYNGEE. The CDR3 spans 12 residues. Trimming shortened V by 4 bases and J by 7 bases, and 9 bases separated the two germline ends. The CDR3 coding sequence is TGTGCCAGCAGCACCGGCGGGCAGCCCCAGCATTTT. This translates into CASSTGGQPQHF.

CDR3 coding DNA: TGTGCCAGCAGATTAACCCCACAGGATCCGAATGGCTACACCTTC. Encoded protein: CASRLTPQDPNGYTF. The chain joins TRBV6-5 to TRBJ1-2, with TRBD1 as a possible D gene (5 bases). Germline CDR1 is MNHEY and CDR2 is SVGAGI. The CDR3 spans 15 residues. Trimming shortened V by 6 bases and J by 6 bases, and 20 bases separated the two germline ends.

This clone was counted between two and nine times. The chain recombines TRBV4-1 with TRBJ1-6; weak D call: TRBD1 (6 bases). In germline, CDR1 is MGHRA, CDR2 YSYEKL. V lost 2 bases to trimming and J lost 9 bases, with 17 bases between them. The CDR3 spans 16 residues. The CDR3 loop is CASSQRQVLRGSPLHF. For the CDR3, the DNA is TGCGCCAGCAGCCAACGACAGGTCCTACGGGGTTCACCCCTCCACTTT.

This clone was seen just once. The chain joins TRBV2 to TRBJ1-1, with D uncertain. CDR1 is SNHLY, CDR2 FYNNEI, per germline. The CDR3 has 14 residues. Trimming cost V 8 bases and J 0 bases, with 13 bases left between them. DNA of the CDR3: TGTGCCAGCGGAAGCGCGGGGTTGAACACTGAAGCTTTCTTT. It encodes CASGSAGLNTEAFF.

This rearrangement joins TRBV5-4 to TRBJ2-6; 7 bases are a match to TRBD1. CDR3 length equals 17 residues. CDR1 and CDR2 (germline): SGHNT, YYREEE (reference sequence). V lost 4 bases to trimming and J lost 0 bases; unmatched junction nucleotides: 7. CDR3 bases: TGTGCCAGCAGCCCCGGACAGGAGAACTCTGGGGCCAACGTCCTGACTTTC. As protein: CASSPGQENSGANVLTF.

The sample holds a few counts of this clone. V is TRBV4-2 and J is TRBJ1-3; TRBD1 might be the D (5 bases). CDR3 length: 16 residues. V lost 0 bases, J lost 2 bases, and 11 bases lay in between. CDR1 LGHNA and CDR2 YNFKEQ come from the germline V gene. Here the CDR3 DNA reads TGTGCCAGCAGCCAAGAGGCCAGGGCCACTGGAAACACCATATATTTT. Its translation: CASSQEARATGNTIYF.

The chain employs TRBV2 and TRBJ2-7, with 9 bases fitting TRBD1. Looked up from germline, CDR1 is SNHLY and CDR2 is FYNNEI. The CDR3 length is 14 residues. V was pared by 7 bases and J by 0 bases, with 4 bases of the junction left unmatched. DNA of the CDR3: TGTGCCAGCATGAGGACAGGGGACTCCTACGAGCAGTACTTC. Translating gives CASMRTGDSYEQYF.

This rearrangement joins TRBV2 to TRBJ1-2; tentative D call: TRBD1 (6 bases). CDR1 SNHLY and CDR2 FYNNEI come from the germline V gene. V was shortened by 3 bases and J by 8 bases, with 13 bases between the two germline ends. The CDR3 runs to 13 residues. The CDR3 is CASSDWTQGGYTF. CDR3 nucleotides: TGTGCCAGCAGTGACTGGACCCAGGGGGGCTACACCTTC.

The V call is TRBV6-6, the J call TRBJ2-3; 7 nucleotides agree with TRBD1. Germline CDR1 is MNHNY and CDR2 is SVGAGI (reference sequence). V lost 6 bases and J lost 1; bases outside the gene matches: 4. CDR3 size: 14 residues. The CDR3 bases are TGTGCCAGCAGCCCAGGGGGAGGCACAGATACGCAGTATTTT. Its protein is CASSPGGGTDTQYF.

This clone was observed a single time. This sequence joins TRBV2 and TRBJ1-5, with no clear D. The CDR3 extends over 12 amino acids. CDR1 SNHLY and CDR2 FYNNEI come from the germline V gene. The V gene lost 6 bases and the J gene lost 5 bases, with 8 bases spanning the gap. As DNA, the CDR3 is TGTGCCAGCAGGGGAGAGGATCAGCCCCAGCATTTT. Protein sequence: CASRGEDQPQHF.

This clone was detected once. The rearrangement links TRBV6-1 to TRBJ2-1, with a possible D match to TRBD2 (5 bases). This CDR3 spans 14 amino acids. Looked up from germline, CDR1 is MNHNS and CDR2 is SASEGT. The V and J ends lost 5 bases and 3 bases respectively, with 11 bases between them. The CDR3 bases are TGTGCCAGCAGTTTTTCCGGAGGCTACAATGAGCAGTTCTTC. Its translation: CASSFSGGYNEQFF.